The source of this T cell receptor beta chain is a study of blood T cell repertoires in COVID-19 (dated by TCRdb to about 2020). As for the study more broadly: The collaborator samples originated in the United States, Italy and Spain and spanned the acute and convalescent phases of COVID-19. The material from the prospective study consisted of cDNA or gDNA derived from T cells, B-cell-depleted T cells, or PBMCs. Subjects who had been exposed to COVID-19, were actively infected with it, or had recovered from it provided the deeply sampled blood TCRbeta repertoires that made up the dataset. A freely available public database, intended as a resource for researchers studying the immune response to SARS-CoV-2, is where the repertoires were released. Samples were obtained from the ongoing ImmuneRACE study (first 160 participants) and from over 1,000 subjects provided by 6 global collaborators. The sample metadata nearly always contained a de-identified subject ID, COVID-19 status, age in years and sex. Where HLA class I and class II types were available, the types were taken from metadata supplied by the sample provider, not from assay-based typing. The research as a whole found: The quantity of clinical and demographic metadata differed by source and by participant and was supplied without curation.

Each collaborating institution followed its own protocols to collect whole blood in K2EDTA tubes. Collaborator samples were shipped for TCRbeta analysis as frozen whole blood, isolated PBMCs, or DNA extracted from either sample type. This clone was picked up a small number of times. The specificity of this receptor is unknown. There are no base qualities to consult, and no much larger clone falls within one base. The cysteine opens and the phenylalanine closes a CDR3 of 17 amino acids. Solely the CDR3 DNA is kept, with 51 bases framed from the first base. Trimming takes 5 bases off V and 5 bases off J; junction bases not matched to a gene: 11. CDR1 and CDR2 were assigned from the germline V gene (reference sequence) as MNHNY and SVGAGI. TCRbeta CDR3 regions were amplified from genomic DNA using the immunoSEQ Assay, a bias-controlled multiplex PCR. In the source study's methods: Nucleated cell counts per sample were estimated from amplification of reference gene primers within the assay. To quantify the absolute abundance of each unique TCRbeta CDR3 rearrangement, sequence reads were collapsed and filtered. For each sample, productive Simpson clonality was calculated by taking the square root of Simpson's diversity index across productive rearrangements. TCRdb mirrors the immuneACCESS table, restricted to in-frame sequences. Some clones are absent from its copies; in checked studies, under half trace to an unresolved V gene, and the reason for the others is unknown. V and J calls plus clone size are reproduced from that table; the DNA served to infer D and trimming. This sample holds 83,000 or so clones; around 90% were observed only once. Roughly 8% of the sample comes from the top ten.

Sample: peripheral blood. This clonotype was obtained from a man older than 75 with active or convalescent COVID-19. The sequence links TRBV6-6 to TRBJ2-5; TRBD2 agrees with 13 junctional bases. The nucleotide sequence reads as follows: TGTGCCAGCAGTCCCCCTGGACTAGCGGGGGTGAAGGAGACCCAGTACTTC. Its protein product is CASSPPGLAGVKETQYF.